Below, 18 T cell receptor beta chains from the same sample are listed, as sequenced in a study of T cell repertoires in cytomegalovirus infection. TCRdb re-called the reads with MiXCR, one entry per CDR3 protein. This sample carries 200,000 or so distinct CDR3 sequences, 25% to 30% of them seen once, and the ten largest clones take 30% to 35%. The source material was PBMCs. The source is a human donor in good health (CMV status not recorded). Some clones in this sample may be carry-over from other donors' samples.

This clonotype was detected a few times. The rearrangement links TRBV25-1 to TRBJ1-2; no reliable D call. The CDR3 length is 12 residues. CDR1 is MGHDK and CDR2 is SYGVNS in the germline V gene. Trimming took off 4 bases at V and 7 bases at J, with 10 bases between the two ends. The CDR3 nucleotides read TGTGCCAGCAGTGTTTCGTCGGGTGGCTACACCTTC. Amino acids: CASSVSSGGYTF.

This clonotype has more than one count but fewer than ten. The chain uses TRBV12-3 or TRBV12-4 and TRBJ1-2, with a weak D call TRBD1 (5 bases). V gave up 3 bases and J gave up 1 base, with 6 bases separating them. This CDR3 has 13 residues. The CDR3 sequence: CASSFDSNYGYTF. CDR3 DNA sequence: TGTGCCAGCAGTTTTGACAGTAACTATGGCTACACCTTC.

Concerning this clonotype: A read error may produce the germline difference seen at one junction end. The chain links TRBV11-2 to TRBJ1-1; tentative D call: TRBD1 (6 bases). The V gene's germline CDR1 is SGHAT and CDR2 FQNNGV. This CDR3 has 14 amino acids. The CDR3 sequence: CDSSLGGAGIEAFF. The CDR3 bases are TGTGACAGCAGCTTAGGGGGGGCGGGAATTGAAGCTTTCTTT.

This clonotype turned up a few times. This chain connects TRBV6-6 to TRBJ2-1; either TRBD1 or TRBD2 may supply D (5 bases each). Germline-derived CDR1 and CDR2 are MNHNY and SVGAGI (reference sequence). This CDR3 comprises 17 residues. Deletions cut 4 bases from V and 4 bases from J, with 20 bases between. For the CDR3, the DNA is TGTGCCAGCAGTTCTGACGGGACCCCGCGGGCTTACAATGAGCAGTTCTTC. It encodes CASSSDGTPRAYNEQFF.

In its sample, this clonotype was seen a few times. The chain joins TRBV4-3 to TRBJ1-6; TRBD1 matches 10 bases. The CDR3 has 16 residues. Germline CDR1 LGHNA, CDR2 YSLEER. Losses at the gene ends were 0 bases for V and 8 bases for J; bases not matched to a gene: 4. CDR3 protein: CASSQEWGTGDSPLHF. The CDR3 DNA is TGCGCCAGCAGCCAAGAGTGGGGGACAGGGGATTCACCCCTCCACTTT.

In its sample, this clonotype was seen many times. The chain uses TRBV7-8 and TRBJ2-5; tentatively, D is TRBD1 (5 bases). CDR1 and CDR2 (germline): SGHVS, FQNEAQ. V shed 6 bases and J shed 2 bases, with 10 bases lying between them. This CDR3 spans 13 amino acids. The DNA of the CDR3 is TGTGCCAGCAGTTGGGGCAGTCAAGAGACCCAGTACTTC. Amino acids: CASSWGSQETQYF.

This clonotype has a count of ten or more. The J gene is TRBJ2-1, the V gene TRBV7-6; 12 bases match TRBD1. This CDR3 comprises 17 residues. V shed 4 bases and J 4 bases; nucleotides not matched to a gene: 8. Germline V CDR1 and CDR2: SGHVS, FNYEAQ. DNA of the CDR3: TGTGCCAGCAGCTCCAGGTGGGGACAGGGGGCATACAATGAGCAGTTCTTC. This gives the protein CASSSRWGQGAYNEQFF.

This rearrangement joins TRBV15 to TRBJ2-1; D is perhaps TRBD1 (6 bases). The CDR3 totals 15 residues. Germline V gene lookup returns CDR1 LNHNV and CDR2 YYDKDF (reference sequence). The V and J ends lost 5 bases and 2 bases respectively, with 13 bases between them. CDR3 in DNA: TGTGCCACCAGCCCAAGACAGGCAACCTACAATGAGCAGTTCTTC. The encoded protein is CATSPRQATYNEQFF. The variable domain in full, completed from reference TRBV15 and TRBJ2-1, reads DAMVIQNPRYQVTQFGKPVTLSCSQTLNHNVMYWYQQKSSQAPKLLFHYYDKDFNNEADTPDNFQSRRPNTSFCFLDIRSPGLGDTAMYLCATSPRQATYNEQFFGPGTRLTVL.

This chain joins TRBV7-6 and TRBJ1-1; D not certain. This CDR3 spans 13 amino acids. Germline CDR1 reads SGHVS; CDR2 reads FNYEAQ. Deletions cut 3 bases from V and 1 base from J, with 6 bases between. The CDR3 region is CASSFTANTEAFF. CDR3 nucleotide sequence: TGTGCCAGCAGCTTTACAGCGAACACTGAAGCTTTCTTT.

The J gene is TRBJ1-2, the V gene TRBV7-6; D is uncertain. Germline-derived CDR1 and CDR2 are SGHVS and FNYEAQ. The CDR3 extends over 14 amino acids. The germline V and J ends were trimmed by 1 base and 2 bases, with 8 bases remaining between them. For the CDR3, the DNA is TGTGCCAGCAGCTTAGGGACCCAAAACTATGGCTACACCTTC. Translating it yields CASSLGTQNYGYTF.

There are many counts of this clonotype. The rearrangement uses TRBV4-2 and TRBJ1-5, with 7 bases lining up with TRBD1. The V and J ends lost 3 bases and 4 bases, in that order; junction bases with no gene match: 0. Germline V lookup: CDR1 LGHNA, CDR2 YNFKEQ. The CDR3 spans 13 residues. The CDR3 loop reads CASSQDRNQPQHF. The CDR3 DNA sequence: TGTGCCAGCAGCCAGGACAGGAATCAGCCCCAGCATTTT.

This clonotype was seen more than once but under ten times. Its ends do not fully match the called genes, so a read error is possible. The chain carries TRBV12-5 and TRBJ2-3, with TRBD2 as a possible D gene (5 bases). The length of the CDR3 is 11 residues. CDR1 is LGHNT, CDR2 FRNRAP, per germline. The CDR3 here is CASGLVPGMDF. In nucleotides, the CDR3 is TGTGCTAGTGGTTTGGTACCGGGGATGGATTTT. Looking up the rest from reference TRBV12-5 and TRBJ2-3 gives the full variable domain: DARVTQTPRHKVTEMGQEVTMRCQPILGHNTVFWYRQTMMQGLELLAYFRNRAPLDDSGMPKDRFSAEMPDATLATLKIQPSEPRDSAVYFCASGLVPGMDFGPGTRLTVL.

This clonotype showed up many times. The chain recombines TRBV6-2 or TRBV6-3 with TRBJ2-5; D unresolved. Trimming stripped 2 bases from V and 5 bases from J, with 9 bases between. The CDR3 runs 13 residues. The germline V gene has CDR1 MNHEY and CDR2 SVGEGT. CDR3 loop: CASSYGRQETQYF. The DNA for the CDR3 is TGTGCCAGCAGTTACGGCAGGCAGGAGACCCAGTACTTC.

CDR3 amino acids: CASTLRGASIVMVEYF. CDR3 in DNA: TGCGCCAGCACCCTGAGAGGGGCCTCCATAGTTATGGTCGAGTACTTC. The rearrangement uses TRBV23-1 and TRBJ2-7; tentatively, D is TRBD1 or TRBD2 (5 bases each). TRBV23-1 is given ORF status, its function remaining uncertain. The CDR3 length is 16 residues. V was trimmed by 7 bases and J by 11 bases, leaving 30 bases between them.

This clonotype was observed at least ten times. The rearrangement joins TRBV7-9 to TRBJ2-7, with TRBD1 as a possible D gene (6 bases). Trimming took 5 bases from V and 7 from J, leaving 18 bases between them. Germline V gene sequence: CDR1 SEHNR, CDR2 FQNEAQ (reference sequence). This CDR3 spans 14 amino acids. DNA for the CDR3: TGTGCCAGCAGCCGAGGACAGCCCCCTTGGGAGCAGTACTTC. Translation: CASSRGQPPWEQYF.

The genes are TRBV2 and TRBJ1-5; maybe TRBD1 (5 bases). The V end lost 9 bases, the J end lost 5 bases, and 8 bases lay between the germline ends. The length of the CDR3 is 11 residues. CDR1 and CDR2 (germline): SNHLY, FYNNEI. The CDR3 DNA follows: TGTGCCAGGGGGGTTGATCAGCCCCAGCATTTT. Encoded protein: CARGVDQPQHF.

The chain combines TRBV9 with TRBJ2-1, with TRBD2 as a possible D gene (5 bases). The CDR3 is 15 residues long. Trimming took off 3 bases at V and 7 bases at J, with 17 bases between the two ends. Germline CDR1 reads SGDLS; CDR2 reads YYNGEE. CDR3 in amino acids: CASSGSVLTGNEQFF. CDR3 sequence (DNA): TGTGCCAGCAGCGGTTCGGTCCTTACGGGGAATGAGCAGTTCTTC.

This clonotype was seen a handful of times. The chain has TRBV27 and TRBJ2-7, with D perhaps matching TRBD1 (5 bases). The CDR3 spans 15 residues. Germline-derived CDR1 and CDR2 are MNHEY and SMNVEV (reference sequence). Trimming pared 0 bases from V and 1 base from J, leaving 10 bases between. The CDR3 DNA reads TGTGCCAGCAGTTTATCGACAGACAGATCCTACGAGCAGTACTTC. It encodes CASSLSTDRSYEQYF.